This T cell receptor beta chain was captured by sequencing in a study of T-cell reconstitution after alpha-beta-depleted transplantation in children. Per the germline V gene, CDR1 is MDHEN and CDR2 is SYDVKM. This CDR3 has 15 amino acids. Preparation of the TCRbeta library used unique molecular identifiers. TCRdb recomputed calls from the PCR reads with MiXCR, one row per CDR3 protein. This table holds approximately 490,000 distinct CDR3 sequences, around an eighth found once. This clonotype was counted between two and nine times. The germline gene is not matched at one end of the junction; a read error may be the cause.

The receptor's source is a human donor who donated a stem cell graft to a child with combined immunodeficiency. J is TRBJ2-3 and V is TRBV28; the match to TRBD1 covers 8 bases. The sample consisted of PBMCs from the stem cell graft donor, taken from the stem cell graft. CDR3 sequence reads: CASSSDRVSADTRYF. The CDR3 DNA is TGTGCCAGCAGTTCGGACAGGGTTAGCGCAGATACGCGGTATTTT.